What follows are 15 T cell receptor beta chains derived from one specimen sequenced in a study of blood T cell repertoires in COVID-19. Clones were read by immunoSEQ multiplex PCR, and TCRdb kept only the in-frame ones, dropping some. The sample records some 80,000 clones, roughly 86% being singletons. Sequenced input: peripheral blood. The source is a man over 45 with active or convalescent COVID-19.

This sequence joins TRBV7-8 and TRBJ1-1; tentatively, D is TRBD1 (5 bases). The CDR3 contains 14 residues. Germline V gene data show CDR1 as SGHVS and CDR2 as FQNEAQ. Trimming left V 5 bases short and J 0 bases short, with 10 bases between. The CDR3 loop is CASSLRQLNTEAFF. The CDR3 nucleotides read TGTGCCAGCAGCCTAAGACAGTTGAACACTGAAGCTTTCTTT.

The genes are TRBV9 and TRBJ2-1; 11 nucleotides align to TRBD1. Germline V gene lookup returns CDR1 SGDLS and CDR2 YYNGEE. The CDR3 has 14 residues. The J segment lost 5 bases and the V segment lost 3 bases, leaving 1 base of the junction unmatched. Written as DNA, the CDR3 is TGTGCCAGCAGCGGGGGACAGGGGGACAATGAGCAGTTCTTC. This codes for CASSGGQGDNEQFF.

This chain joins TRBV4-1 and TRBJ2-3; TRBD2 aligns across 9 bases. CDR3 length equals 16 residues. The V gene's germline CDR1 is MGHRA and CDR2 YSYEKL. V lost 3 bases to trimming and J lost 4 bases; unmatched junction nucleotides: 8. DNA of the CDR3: TGCGCCAGCAGCCAGGAATACGGCGGGGGGGCAGATACGCAGTATTTT. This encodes CASSQEYGGGADTQYF.

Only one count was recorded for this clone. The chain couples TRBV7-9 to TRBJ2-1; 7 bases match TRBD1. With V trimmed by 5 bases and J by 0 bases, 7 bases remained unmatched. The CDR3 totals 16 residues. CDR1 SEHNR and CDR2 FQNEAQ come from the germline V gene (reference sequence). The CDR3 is CASSRRDRSSYNEQFF. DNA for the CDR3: TGTGCCAGCAGCAGAAGGGACAGAAGCTCCTACAATGAGCAGTTCTTC.

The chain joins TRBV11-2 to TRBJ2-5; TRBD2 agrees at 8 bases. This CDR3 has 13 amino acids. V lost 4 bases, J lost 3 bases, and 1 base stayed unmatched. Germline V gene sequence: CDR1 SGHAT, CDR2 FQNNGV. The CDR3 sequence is CASSYGGEETQYF. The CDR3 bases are TGTGCCAGCAGCTACGGGGGGGAAGAGACCCAGTACTTC.

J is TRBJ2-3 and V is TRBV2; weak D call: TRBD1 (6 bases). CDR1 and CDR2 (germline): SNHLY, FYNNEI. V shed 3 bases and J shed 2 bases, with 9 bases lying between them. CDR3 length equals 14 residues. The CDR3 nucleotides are TGTGCCAGCAGTGAGGGGGCTAACACAGATACGCAGTATTTT. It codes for CASSEGANTDTQYF.

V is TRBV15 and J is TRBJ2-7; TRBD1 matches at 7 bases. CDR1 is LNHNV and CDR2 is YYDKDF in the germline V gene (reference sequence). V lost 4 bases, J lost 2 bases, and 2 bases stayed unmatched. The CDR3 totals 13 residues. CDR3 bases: TGTGCCACCAGCACGGGACAGACCTACGAGCAGTACTTC. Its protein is CATSTGQTYEQYF.

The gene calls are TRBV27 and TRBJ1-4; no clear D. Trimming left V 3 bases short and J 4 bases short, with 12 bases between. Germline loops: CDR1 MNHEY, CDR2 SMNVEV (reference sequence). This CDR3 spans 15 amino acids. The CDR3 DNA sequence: TGTGCCAGCAGTTTGAGGTCTCTGGGTAATGAAAAACTGTTTTTT. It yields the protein CASSLRSLGNEKLFF.

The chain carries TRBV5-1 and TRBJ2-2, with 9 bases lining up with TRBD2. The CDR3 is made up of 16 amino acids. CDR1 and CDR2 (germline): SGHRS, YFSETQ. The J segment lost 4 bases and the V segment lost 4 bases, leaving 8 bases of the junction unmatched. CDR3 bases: TGCGCCAGCAGCCTTCTACTAGCGGGTGGCACCGGGGAGCTGTTTTTT. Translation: CASSLLLAGGTGELFF.

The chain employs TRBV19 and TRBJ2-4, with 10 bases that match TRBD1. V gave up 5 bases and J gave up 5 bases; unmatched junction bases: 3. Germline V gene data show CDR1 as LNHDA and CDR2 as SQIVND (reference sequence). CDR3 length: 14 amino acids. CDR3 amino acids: CASSFGQGENIQYF. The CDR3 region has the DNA TGTGCCAGTAGTTTCGGACAGGGGGAAAACATTCAGTACTTC. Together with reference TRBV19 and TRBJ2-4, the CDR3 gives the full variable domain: DGGITQSPKYLFRKEGQNVTLSCEQNLNHDAMYWYRQDPGQGLRLIYYSQIVNDFQKGDIAEGYSVSREKKESFPLTVTSAQKNPTAFYLCASSFGQGENIQYFGAGTRLSVL.

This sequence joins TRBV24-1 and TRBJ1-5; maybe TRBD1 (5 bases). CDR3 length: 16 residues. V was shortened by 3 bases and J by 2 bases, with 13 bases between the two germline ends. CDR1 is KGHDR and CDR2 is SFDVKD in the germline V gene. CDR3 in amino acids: CATSDAGLVGNQPQHF. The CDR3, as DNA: TGTGCCACCAGTGATGCAGGGCTGGTTGGCAATCAGCCCCAGCATTTT.

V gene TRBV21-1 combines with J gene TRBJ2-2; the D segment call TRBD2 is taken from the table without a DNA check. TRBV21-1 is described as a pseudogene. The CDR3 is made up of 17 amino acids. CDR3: CASSKRGSGGNTGELFF. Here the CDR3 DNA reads TGTGCCAGCAGCAAAAGGGGGTCGGGAGGGAACACCGGGGAGCTGTTTTTT.

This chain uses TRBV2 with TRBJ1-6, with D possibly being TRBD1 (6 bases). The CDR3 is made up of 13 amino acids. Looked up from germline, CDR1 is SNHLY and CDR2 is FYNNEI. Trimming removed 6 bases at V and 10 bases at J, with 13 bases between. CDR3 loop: CASSSRQDSPLHF. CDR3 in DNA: TGTGCCAGCAGCTCAAGACAGGACTCACCCCTCCACTTT. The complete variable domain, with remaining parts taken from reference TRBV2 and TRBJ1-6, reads EPEVTQTPSHQVTQMGQEVILRCVPISNHLYFYWYRQILGQKVEFLVSFYNNEISEKSEIFDDQFSVERPDGSNFTLKIRSTKLEDSAMYFCASSSRQDSPLHFGNGTRLTVT.

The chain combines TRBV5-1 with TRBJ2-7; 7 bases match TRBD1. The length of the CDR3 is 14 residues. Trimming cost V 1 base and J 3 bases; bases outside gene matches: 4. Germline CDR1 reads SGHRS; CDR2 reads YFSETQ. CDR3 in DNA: TGCGCCAGCAGCTTGACAGGGGTTAACTACGAGCAGTACTTC. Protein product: CASSLTGVNYEQYF.

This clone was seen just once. This chain's CDR3 is CASRPEGGGNTDTQYF. Written as DNA, the CDR3 is TGTGCCAGCAGACCCGAGGGGGGGGGAAACACAGATACGCAGTATTTT. The chain couples TRBV6-4 to TRBJ2-3; maybe TRBD2 (7 bases). V gave up 6 bases and J gave up 2 bases, with 18 bases separating them. CDR1 and CDR2 from the germline V gene are MRHNA and SNTAGT. This CDR3 spans 16 amino acids.